The clone carrying this TCR beta chain was seen a handful of times. Together with a sample-barcoded 5' primer, a J-beta primer mix was included in a second PCR lasting about 7 to 11 cycles. Each cDNA molecule received a tag from a template-switch adaptor that had 12 random nucleotides. TCRdb passed the 5' RACE reads through MiXCR, listing each CDR3 protein once. Of some 700,000 distinct CDR3 sequences listed, roughly 20% are singletons. Healthy individuals of Caucasian origin from Russia, aged roughly 6 to 100, served as donors. Each donor supplied approximately 10 milliliters of peripheral blood. Isolated per sample were at least 7 million PBMCs. This record comes from a study of blood T cells in healthy people across ages. The sequence derives from a man aged 65-85 years in good health. The sequenced sample was blood.

DNA for the CDR3: TGTGCCAGCAGCGATACACTTCTAGCGGCGAACACCGGGGAGCTGTTTTTT. This codes for CASSDTLLAANTGELFF. The chain has TRBV7-2 and TRBJ2-2, with TRBD2 matching over 7 bases. The CDR3 has 17 amino acids. The V gene's germline CDR1 is SGHTA and CDR2 FQGNSA. Trimming cost V 5 bases and J 0 bases; bases outside gene matches: 9.